The text below deals with one T cell receptor beta chain. No antigen is known for it. No much larger clonotype is one base removed from it; base qualities were not supplied. In total, approximately 690 healthy bone marrow donors made up the cohort. Cohort members were all nominally healthy when sampled, although unrecorded immune exposures were likely present. The donor tested CMV seronegative and was one of the 352 seronegative cohort members. A peripheral blood sample was provided by each donor, and peripheral blood mononuclear cells were used for TCR beta sequencing. Genomic DNA was extracted from the blood cell samples with the Qiagen DNeasy Blood Extraction Kit. The CDR3 runs 14 amino acids, cysteine and phenylalanine included. Only CDR3 DNA is held: 42 bases, read in frame from base 1. Taken from the germline V gene, the CDR1 and CDR2 loops are SGHAT and FQNNGV. V is pruned by 6 bases and J by 2 bases, leaving 6 bases of the junction without a gene match.

The sample comes from a study of cytomegalovirus exposure and HLA in healthy donors (dated by TCRdb to 2017 to 2019). Broadly, across the study: According to an earlier analysis of 587 of the donors, roughly 180 million T cells yielded some 120 million unique TCR beta sequences and about 300 Gb of sequence data. An early release that covered several hundred HLA-typed donors contained approximately 300 gigabases of sequencing data and about 84 million unique TCR sequences. The genetic ancestry cluster associated with self-reported Caucasian donors included roughly 84% of the roughly 380 genotyped donors. The study aimed to test whether cataloging public T cell receptors could reveal signatures of past pathogen exposure. The T cell repertoires of 666 subjects were profiled by immunosequencing and related to cytomegalovirus serostatus. A separate validation cohort of 100 to 150 different subjects was used in addition to the roughly 700-subject first cohort. To predict cytomegalovirus infection status, the study brought together high-throughput TCR immunosequencing, statistical association of individual TCRs with disease status, and machine learning. A later analysis re-analyzed previously published TCR beta repertoires from 666 donors and added high-resolution HLA genotyping to study TCR occurrence patterns. Rather than drawing on any new phenotypic data, the later analysis identified candidate immune exposures from TCR beta sequences and the way those sequences occurred across donors. In an earlier analysis of roughly 540 of the donors, high-throughput TCR beta sequencing was used to judge whether each TCR beta V gene segment behaved as functional or pseudogenic. Donor age, sex, ethnicity and CMV serostatus were compiled alongside the repertoire data. In a later genetic analysis, genome-wide SNP genotypes for about three fifths of the roughly 670 donors were used, and that subset was treated as a discovery cohort. Every repertoire in the discovery cohort had been generated on one and the same sequencing platform. Class I and class II HLA loci were covered by the typing at four-digit resolution. The number of typed donors differed by locus: about 620-630 for A, B, C, DRB1 and DQB1; approximately 540 for DQA1; roughly 600 for DPA1; and 400 to 480 for DPB1. Four or five DR-DQ haplotypes were handled as single units for association and clustering, since linkage in the cohort was strong. On average, about 200,000 unique TCR beta nucleotide sequences were sequenced per donor among about 400 genotyped donors of the cohort, with roughly 18% of those sequences being non-productive.

What the authors observed across the whole study: Assigning TCR associations to individual alleles was difficult when HLA alleles, especially DR and DQ, strongly co-occurred. A further reported finding was that TCR beta sequences accurately predicted the HLA-A and HLA-B alleles for most subjects in the first cohort. Because HLA typing was unavailable for some donors at each locus, only the typed subset was used in association tests. Linkage disequilibrium might explain the correlated functional status among segregating V segments, but an unknown experimental factor could not be ruled out. Compared with equally common non-associated chains, HLA-associated TCR beta chains in a later analysis were more clonally expanded and had lower generation probabilities. While some public TCRs were present in many individuals, most TCR sequences turned up only very rarely across donors. Because counts were too low, approximately 18 rarely observed V segments, including chromosome 9 orphons, were excluded from the earlier analysis of under 650 of the donors. In both the original and validation cohorts, the classifier was reported to diagnose cytomegalovirus status with high specificity and sensitivity. In a later analysis, most CMV-associated TCR beta chains were found to appear HLA-restricted, with HLA associations seemingly driven largely by CMV exposure. Some IMGT-functional V segments, including TRBV6-2 and TRBV6-3, could not be distinguished by the 87-base-pair reads and were therefore excluded. The study listed around 160 TCR beta chains as associated with cytomegalovirus. In a later genetic analysis, a missense DCLRE1C variant was associated with V-gene and J-gene trimming of TCR beta chains, and the association was replicated in an independent cohort. For the cohort, immune exposure information was limited to CMV serostatus. In a later genetic analysis, fewer N-insertions in productive TCRs were reported among donors in an Asian-associated ancestry cluster than the approximately 670-donor mean. In vitro tests confirmed that a few of the cytomegalovirus-associated TCR beta chains recognize cytomegalovirus antigens. In this cohort, only TCR beta chains were sequenced, and detectable features were limited by the absence of alpha or paired-chain data. A later analysis associated about 17,000 TCR beta sequences with specific HLA alleles at a false discovery rate of 0.05. It was suggested by the authors that the approach could potentially be generalized to other disease states and immunological phenotypes. According to a later analysis, parvovirus B19, influenza, CMV and Epstein-Barr virus appeared linked to several top co-occurrence clusters. An earlier analysis of approximately 600 of the donors showed that most TCR beta V segments appeared in productive rearrangements either about 90% or about 30% of the time, which broadly matched IMGT annotations. In a later analysis, the rate of TCR association differed among HLA loci, with DRB1 alleles having the most associated TCRs and HLA-C alleles having the fewest. Sequencing depth was assumed to be roughly uniform across donors in the presence/absence analyses, though that assumption may not hold. A cluster of highly shared sequence variants was judged likely to represent a technical artifact of the sequencing pipeline.

The method was the immunoSEQ multiplex PCR assay. A mixture of 60 forward primers for TCR Vbeta segments and 13 reverse primers for TCR Jbeta segments was used in the multiplex PCR. The CDR3 region of rearranged TCR beta genes was amplified from genomic DNA with a multiplex PCR assay. The amplified TCR beta libraries were sequenced on the Illumina HiSeq System as 87-base-pair reads. The authors' analysis ran thus. Across the 500 to 850 repertoires, a later analysis counted roughly 84 million unique TCR beta chains, roughly 11 million of which were shared by at least two donors. To remove PCR and sequencing errors, raw reads were error-corrected and collapsed into unique sequences using a nearest-neighbor algorithm that merged closely related sequences. V, D and J gene segments were assigned by aligning CDR3 sequences to IMGT reference sequences. For a sequence to be retained, a match of at least six nucleotides was required to both a V gene segment and a J gene segment. Rearrangements were called productive when the CDR3 lacked stop codons and stayed in frame with V and J; all others were non-productive. CDR3 was defined according to IMGT convention as the region running from the second conserved V-encoded cysteine to the conserved J-encoded phenylalanine. In an earlier analysis of approximately 590 of the donors, sequences lacking an unambiguous match to a single V gene segment were excluded. An earlier analysis of roughly 590 of the donors called V segments functional above 56.7% productive rearrangements and segregating when the between-donor standard deviation exceeded 5%. A statistical classification framework was developed to diagnose cytomegalovirus status using the catalog of TCR beta chain sequences. In a later analysis, V and J genes were assigned by comparing TCR nucleotide sequences against IMGT/GENE-DB human TR gene sequences. In a later analysis, CDR3 sequences and most-parsimonious VDJ recombination scenarios were assigned using the TCRdist pipeline. In a later analysis, every TCR beta chain was defined by the combination of its CDR3 amino acid sequence and its V-gene family, and reads without a unique V-gene family were dropped. To address suspected cross-contamination and a sequencing artifact, a later analysis removed approximately 600 highly shared, low-generation-probability nucleotide sequences. In a later analysis, a clonal expansion index was calculated for each public chain from normalized within-repertoire ranks of inferred template counts. In a later analysis, generation probabilities were computed using a VDJ recombination model fitted to out-of-frame rearrangements, and the results were checked against IGoR. A later analysis scored TCR-TCR, TCR-HLA and TCR-CMV co-occurrence with hypergeometric tests, applying a repertoire-size bias correction to TCR pairs. False discovery rates were estimated in a later analysis by permuting HLA or CMV assignments 20 times. A later analysis grouped co-occurring TCRs with DBSCAN, adding TCRdist sequence similarity when clustering within HLA-allele-positive subsets. Repertoires with fewer than 30,000 or more than 120,000 public chains, plus five repertoires with anomalous nucleotide sharing, were excluded from co-occurrence clustering. The source is immuneACCESS, and TCRdb retained only in-frame sequences with V and J called. Part of the clones is not carried over; for the studies checked, unresolved V genes explain less than half of this, and the remainder is unexplained. The DNA was the basis for D and trimming; V, J and clone size are from that table. The sample table lists approximately 160,000 clones, less than 85% of them with a count of one. Of the sample, approximately 1.6% falls within the top ten clones.

Input material: PBMCs. The chain is made from TRBV11-2 and TRBJ1-2, and 7 junctional nucleotides match TRBD1. The TCR comes from a male donor in good health and CMV-seronegative. CDR3 sequence: CASRSPGQNYGYTF. The nucleotides read TGTGCCAGCAGATCCCCGGGACAGAACTATGGCTACACCTTC.